These 7 T cell receptor beta chains share one sample of origin, sequenced in a study of radiotherapy plus CTLA-4 blockade in lung cancer. The protocol was immunoSEQ multiplex PCR, while the TCRdb copy is restricted to in-frame clones and leaves out a portion. The sample holds tens of thousands of clones; more than 65% are singletons and the top ten take 2.5% to 4%. This material consisted of peripheral blood, taken from a patient treated with radiotherapy plus ipilimumab. The receptors were sampled from a human donor with non-small cell lung cancer who had a partial response to radiotherapy plus ipilimumab.

The V call is TRBV7-9, the J call TRBJ2-5; 7 positions match TRBD1. Germline V CDR1 and CDR2: SEHNR, FQNEAQ (reference sequence). J lost 3 bases, V lost 5 bases, and 3 bases had no gene match. The CDR3 runs 13 residues. This chain's CDR3 is CASSQGQKETQYF. CDR3 DNA sequence: TGTGCCAGCAGCCAGGGACAGAAAGAGACCCAGTACTTC. Full variable domain (remainder filled in from reference TRBV7-9 and TRBJ2-5): DTGVSQNPRHKITKRGQNVTFRCDPISEHNRLYWYRQTLGQGPEFLTYFQNEAQLEKSRLLSDRFSAERPKGSFSTLEIQRTEQGDSAMYLCASSQGQKETQYFGPGTRLLVL.

The chain employs TRBV9 and TRBJ2-7; 7 nucleotides agree with TRBD1. Unmatched junction bases numbered 5, after V lost 3 bases and J lost 2 bases. The germline CDR1 and CDR2 sequences are SGDLS and YYNGEE. This CDR3 is 14 amino acids long. The CDR3 sequence is CASSATGTAYEQYF. Here the CDR3 DNA reads TGTGCCAGCAGCGCAACCGGGACAGCCTACGAGCAGTACTTC.

This chain connects TRBV28 to TRBJ1-2; 8 bases match TRBD1. CDR3 length: 15 residues. J was trimmed by 4 bases and V by 4 bases; bases with no gene match: 8. Germline values: CDR1 MDHEN, CDR2 SYDVKM. CDR3 nucleotide sequence: TGTGCCAGCAGTTCCCTCCAGGGGGCGAGCTATGGCTACACCTTC. Amino acid sequence: CASSSLQGASYGYTF.

This rearrangement joins TRBV28 to TRBJ1-5, with a weak D call TRBD1 (5 bases). Trimming took off 7 bases at V and 3 bases at J, with 19 bases between the two ends. The CDR3 runs to 16 residues. Germline CDR1 reads MDHEN; CDR2 reads SYDVKM. The CDR3 DNA sequence: TGTGCCAGCATTTCATCCCGGGACTCTCCCAATCAGCCCCAGCATTTT. This codes for CASISSRDSPNQPQHF.

For the CDR3, the DNA is TGTGCCAGTCGTCGCGGGGAGAACACCGGGGAGCTGTTTTTT. It yields the protein CASRRGENTGELFF. V usage is TRBV19 and J usage is TRBJ2-2; perhaps TRBD2 as D (6 bases). The V end was cut by 8 bases, the J end by 1 base, with 11 bases between. Germline V gene data show CDR1 as LNHDA and CDR2 as SQIVND (reference sequence). The CDR3 loop spans 14 amino acids. The whole variable domain, filled in from reference TRBV19 and TRBJ2-2, reads DGGITQSPKYLFRKEGQNVTLSCEQNLNHDAMYWYRQDPGQGLRLIYYSQIVNDFQKGDIAEGYSVSREKKESFPLTVTSAQKNPTAFYLCASRRGENTGELFFGEGSRLTVL.

V usage is TRBV7-6 and J usage is TRBJ2-3; D gene ambiguous. The germline V gene has CDR1 SGHVS and CDR2 FNYEAQ. V was clipped by 0 bases and J by 1 base, with 8 bases between them. There are 15 residues in the CDR3. The CDR3 DNA follows: TGTGCCAGCAGCTTAGCCATAGCAGGCACAGATACGCAGTATTTT. Amino acid sequence: CASSLAIAGTDTQYF.

This clone was found a few times. V usage is TRBV5-5 and J usage is TRBJ1-5, with TRBD1 matching 8 bases. The CDR3 totals 16 residues. The J segment lost 7 bases and the V segment lost 3 bases, leaving 12 bases of the junction unmatched. The germline V gene has CDR1 SGHKS and CDR2 YYEKEE (reference sequence). The CDR3 here is CASSSKDRAGGQPQHF. The CDR3 DNA follows: TGTGCCAGCAGCTCCAAGGACAGGGCGGGTGGACAGCCCCAGCATTTT.